This section outlines one T cell receptor beta chain sequence together with its context. Antigen unknown. The germline gives CDR1 SGHVS, CDR2 FQNEAQ. The CDR3 contains 13 residues. V was shortened by 5 bases and J by 1 base, with 8 bases between the two germline ends. Stated treatment: approximately 9-day PBMC culture with coronavirus spike peptide pools or control peptides (ViraFEST assay). The Oncomine TCR Beta short-read assay was applied to DNA of cultured CD4+ T cells. MiXCR was run by TCRdb on the PCR reads, yielding one entry per CDR3 protein. The repertoire holds 15,000 to 20,000 distinct CDR3 sequences, with 55% as singletons. The data are from a study of vaccination and CD4 T cells after COVID-19.

Material for sequencing was CD4+ T cells from blood, cultured in vitro. The rearrangement uses TRBV7-8 and TRBJ2-5; D possibly corresponds to TRBD1 (6 bases). This clonotype was sampled from a human donor who had recovered from COVID-19. The CDR3 nucleotides are TGTGCCAGCAGCCCAGGGGTCCAAGAGACCCAGTACTTC. Its translation is CASSPGVQETQYF.